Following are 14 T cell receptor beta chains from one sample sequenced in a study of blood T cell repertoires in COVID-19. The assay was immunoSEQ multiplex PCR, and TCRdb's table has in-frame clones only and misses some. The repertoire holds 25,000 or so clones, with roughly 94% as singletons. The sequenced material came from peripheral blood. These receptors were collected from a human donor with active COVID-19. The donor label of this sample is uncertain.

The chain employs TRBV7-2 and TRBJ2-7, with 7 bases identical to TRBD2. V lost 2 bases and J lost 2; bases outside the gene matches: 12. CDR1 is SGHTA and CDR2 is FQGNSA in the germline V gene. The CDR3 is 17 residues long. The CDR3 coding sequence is TGTGCCAGCAGCTTATCCGGAGAACAAGCGGGGCCCTACGAGCAGTACTTC. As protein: CASSLSGEQAGPYEQYF.

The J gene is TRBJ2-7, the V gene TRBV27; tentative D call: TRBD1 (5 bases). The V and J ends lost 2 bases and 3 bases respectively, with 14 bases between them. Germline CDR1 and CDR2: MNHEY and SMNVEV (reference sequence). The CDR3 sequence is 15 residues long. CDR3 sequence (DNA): TGTGCCAGCAGTTTAAAGGTAGGGCAGGGCTACGAGCAGTACTTC. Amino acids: CASSLKVGQGYEQYF.

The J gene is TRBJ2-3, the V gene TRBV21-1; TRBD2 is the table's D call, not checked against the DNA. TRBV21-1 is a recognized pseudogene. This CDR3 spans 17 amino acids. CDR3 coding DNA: TGTGCCAGCAGCCCTGGACTAGCGGGGGGTAGTACAGATACGCAGTATTTT. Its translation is CASSPGLAGGSTDTQYF.

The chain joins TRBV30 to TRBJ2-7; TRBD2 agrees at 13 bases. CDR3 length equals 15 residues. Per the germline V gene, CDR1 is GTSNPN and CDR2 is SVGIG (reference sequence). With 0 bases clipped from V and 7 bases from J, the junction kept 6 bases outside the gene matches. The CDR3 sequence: CAWSVPGLAGDEQYF. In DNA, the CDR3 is TGTGCCTGGAGTGTTCCCGGACTAGCGGGAGATGAGCAGTACTTC.

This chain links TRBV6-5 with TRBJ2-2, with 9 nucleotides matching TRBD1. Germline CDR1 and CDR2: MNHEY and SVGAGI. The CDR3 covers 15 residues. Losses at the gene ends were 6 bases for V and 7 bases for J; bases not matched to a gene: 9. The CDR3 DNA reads TGTGCCAGCAGGTCCGGGACAGGGATCGGCGGGGAGCTGTTTTTT. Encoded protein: CASRSGTGIGGELFF.

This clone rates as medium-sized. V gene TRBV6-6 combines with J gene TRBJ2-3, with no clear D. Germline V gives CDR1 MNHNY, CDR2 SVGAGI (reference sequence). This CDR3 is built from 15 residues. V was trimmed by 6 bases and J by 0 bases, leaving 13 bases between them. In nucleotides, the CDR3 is TGTGCCAGCAGCCACACAGCTGCTAGCACAGATACGCAGTATTTT. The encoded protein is CASSHTAASTDTQYF.

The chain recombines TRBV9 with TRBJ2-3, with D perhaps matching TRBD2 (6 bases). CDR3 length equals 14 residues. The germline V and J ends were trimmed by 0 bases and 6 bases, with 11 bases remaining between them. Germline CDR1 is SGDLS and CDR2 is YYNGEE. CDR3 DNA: TGTGCCAGCAGCGTAGGCGGGGTTGCCGATACGCAGTATTTT. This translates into CASSVGGVADTQYF.

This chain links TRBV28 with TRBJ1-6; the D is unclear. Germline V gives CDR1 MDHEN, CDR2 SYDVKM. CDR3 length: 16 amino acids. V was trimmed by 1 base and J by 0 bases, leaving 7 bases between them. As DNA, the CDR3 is TGTGCCAGCAGTTTATCGCGGTACTCCTATAATTCACCCCTCCACTTT. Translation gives CASSLSRYSYNSPLHF.

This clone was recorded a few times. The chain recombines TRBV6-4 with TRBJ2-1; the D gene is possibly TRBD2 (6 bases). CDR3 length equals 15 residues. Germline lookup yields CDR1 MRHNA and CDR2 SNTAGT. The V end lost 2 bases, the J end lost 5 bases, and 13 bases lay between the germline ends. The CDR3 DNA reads TGTGCCAGCAGTGACCGGGCGGAGGGGCACAATGAGCAGTTCTTC. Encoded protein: CASSDRAEGHNEQFF.

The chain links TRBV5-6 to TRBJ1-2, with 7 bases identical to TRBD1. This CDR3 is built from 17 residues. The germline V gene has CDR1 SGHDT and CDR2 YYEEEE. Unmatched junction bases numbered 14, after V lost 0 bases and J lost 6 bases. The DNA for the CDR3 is TGTGCCAGCAGCTTGGACCTCGGACAGGTGTTGGGGGATGGCTACACCTTC. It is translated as CASSLDLGQVLGDGYTF.

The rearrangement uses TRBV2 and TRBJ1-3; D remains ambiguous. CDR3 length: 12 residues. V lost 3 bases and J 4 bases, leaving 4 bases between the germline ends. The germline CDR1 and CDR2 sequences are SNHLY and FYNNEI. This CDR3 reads CASSDRGNTIYF. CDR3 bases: TGTGCCAGCAGTGACAGGGGAAACACCATATATTTT.

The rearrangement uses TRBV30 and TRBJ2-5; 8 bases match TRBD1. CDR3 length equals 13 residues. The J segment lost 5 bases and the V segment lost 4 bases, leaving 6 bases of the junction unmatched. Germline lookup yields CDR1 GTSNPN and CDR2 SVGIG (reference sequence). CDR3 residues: CAWTQGARETQYF. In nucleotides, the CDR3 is TGTGCCTGGACTCAGGGGGCTCGGGAGACCCAGTACTTC.

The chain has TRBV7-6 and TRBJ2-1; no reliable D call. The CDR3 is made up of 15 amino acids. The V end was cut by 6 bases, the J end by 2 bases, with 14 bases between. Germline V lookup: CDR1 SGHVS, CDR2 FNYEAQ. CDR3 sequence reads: CASSSPVAAYNEQFF. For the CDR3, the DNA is TGTGCCAGCAGTTCCCCCGTGGCAGCCTACAATGAGCAGTTCTTC. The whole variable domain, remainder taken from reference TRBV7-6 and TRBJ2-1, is GAGVSQSPRYKVTKRGQDVALRCDPISGHVSLYWYRQALGQGPEFLTYFNYEAQQDKSGLPNDRFSAERPEGSISTLTIQRTEQRDSAMYRCASSSPVAAYNEQFFGPGTRLTVL.

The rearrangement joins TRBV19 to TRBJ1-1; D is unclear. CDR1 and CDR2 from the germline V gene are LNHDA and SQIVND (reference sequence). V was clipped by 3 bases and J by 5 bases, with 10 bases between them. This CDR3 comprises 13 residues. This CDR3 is CASSIRLRTEAFF. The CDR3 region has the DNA TGTGCCAGTAGTATCCGCTTGCGGACTGAAGCTTTCTTT. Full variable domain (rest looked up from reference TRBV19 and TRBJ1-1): DGGITQSPKYLFRKEGQNVTLSCEQNLNHDAMYWYRQDPGQGLRLIYYSQIVNDFQKGDIAEGYSVSREKKESFPLTVTSAQKNPTAFYLCASSIRLRTEAFFGQGTRLTVV.